These 2 T cell receptor beta chains originate from one sample sequenced in a study of Ad26.COV2.S vaccination and SARS-CoV-2 variants. Treatment defined: about 20 received Ad26.COV2.S at low or high dose, single or two shots; 5 received placebo; per-sample allocation not given. The samples date from day 63 after the first vaccine or placebo injection. TCRdb's copy holds only in-frame clones and misses some; the assay was immunoSEQ multiplex PCR. The sample yields around 500,000 clones, roughly 87% seen once. Specimen: peripheral blood, collected in a trial of Ad26.COV2.S vaccine versus placebo. These receptors came from a person between 18 and 60 years old who received the Ad26.COV2.S COVID-19 vaccine or a placebo.

The rearrangement links TRBV6-5 to TRBJ1-4; a possible D gene is TRBD1 (6 bases). V was cut by 2 bases and J by 5 bases, with 15 bases left in between. The CDR3 sequence is 16 residues long. Germline CDR1 reads MNHEY; CDR2 reads SVGAGI. For the CDR3, the DNA is TGTGCCAGCAGTTACACTGGAGGGACAAAGAATGAAAAACTGTTTTTT. This gives the protein CASSYTGGTKNEKLFF.

On this clone itself: The junction departs from germline at one end; a sequencing error may be responsible. The V call is TRBV7-7, the J call TRBJ2-3; the D gene is possibly TRBD2 (5 bases). CDR1 and CDR2 (germline): SSHAT, FNYEAQ (reference sequence). The CDR3 extends over 15 amino acids. DNA for the CDR3: TGTGCTAGCAGCTTAGGGCTTAGCGTCGCAGATACGCAGTATTTT. It specifies CASSLGLSVADTQYF.